This entry features one TCR beta chain sequence. Its antigen is currently unknown. The data stem from a study of human T cells and chemical hapten exposure. Across the whole study: A mostly female patient group had alopecia areata, totalis or universalis.

One entry per CDR3 protein results from TCRdb running MiXCR on the RACE reads. This sample has approximately 49,000 distinct CDR3 sequences, with around 9.3% found just once. Time point reported: patch test 1, 2 weeks after DPC sensitization. Treatment meaning: therapeutic diphenylcyclopropenone sensitization with weekly scalp DPC. Alopecia patients deemed DPC-suitable, aged 18 to 70, excluding pregnancy. Total RNA came from unfractionated whole blood. CDR3 length: 18 amino acids. The ends were cut back, 2 bases at V and 0 bases at J, with 16 bases in the middle. Per germline, CDR1 KGHSH and CDR2 LQKENI. Study-level results: Versus controls, significantly more large CDR3 similarity clusters arose from expanded TCRs.

The source was whole blood, collected in connection with sensitization to the hapten diphenylcyclopropenone (DPC). The chain is built from TRBV18 and TRBJ1-4; D unresolved. The source of this sequence is a woman between 50 and 59 years old with alopecia areata. Some clones in this sample may be carry-over from other donors' samples. CDR3 sequence (DNA): TGTGCCAGCTCACCAGAACATCCGGGAGGCGCAACTAATGAAAAACTGTTTTTT. Protein: CASSPEHPGGATNEKLFF.